This TCR beta chain appears in the sequencing data of a study of T-cell memory formation after mild COVID-19. At the level of the study: Largely, TCR clusters stayed within a single donor.

As concerns this clonotype: Its specificity is unknown.

Points from the study as a whole: Pre-infection memory held some responding clones, suggesting pre-existing cross-reactive T cells responded. Clones that contracted from day 15 to 85 were balanced CD4/CD8, while later expanders leaned CD4+.

V lost 2 bases, J lost 7 bases, and 9 bases lay in between. Germline V gene sequence: CDR1 MNHEY, CDR2 SVGEGT. This CDR3 has 13 residues. 5'RACE, which relied on constant-segment primers, yielded TCR alpha and TCR beta cDNA libraries carrying sample barcodes and UMIs. TCRdb re-derived calls from the 5' RACE reads in MiXCR, one entry per CDR3 protein. This sample has roughly 220,000 distinct CDR3 sequences, with about 9.2% found just once. Material for sequencing was PBMCs or a T cell subset sorted from them (not recorded which). The TCR was taken from a man between 18 and 35 years old who had mild COVID-19 (a few samples of this study predate the infection). Cell type and time point are not known. The gene calls are TRBV6-2 or TRBV6-3 and TRBJ1-5; D call uncertain. The CDR3 sequence is CASSYMGNQPQHF. CDR3 nucleotides: TGTGCCAGCAGTTACATGGGGAACCAGCCCCAGCATTTT.